This T cell receptor beta chain was obtained from a study of cytomegalovirus exposure and HLA in healthy donors. Separation from the approximately 720-subject first cohort characterized the approximately 130-subject validation cohort, to which the donors belonged. The assay was immunoSEQ multiplex PCR, and TCRdb's table has in-frame clones only and misses some. The table has roughly 140,000 clones, 85% to 90% seen once. General observations from the study: The majority of TCR sequences were rare, yet some public TCRs appeared in many donors.

Germline values: CDR1 SGHAT, CDR2 FQNNGV. With 6 bases clipped from V and 6 bases from J, the junction kept 24 bases outside the gene matches. The CDR3 covers 19 residues. Note on this clone: Its target is unknown.

The receptor was derived from a young woman in good health and CMV-seropositive. The V call is TRBV11-2, the J call TRBJ2-7, with 9 bases identical to TRBD2. The source material was PBMCs. The CDR3 DNA follows: TGTGCCAGCAGTTTTCAAACCGGGTCCTTAAAGGCGGGAGGGCCCGAGCAGTACTTC. Its translation: CASSFQTGSLKAGGPEQYF.